Presented here are 8 T cell receptor beta chains from one specimen sequenced in a study of CD8 T cells in Susac syndrome. With random hexamers, reverse transcription was performed on about 0.45 to 1 ug of RNA. TCRdb processed the immunoSEQ multiplex PCR reads anew with MiXCR; each CDR3 protein has one entry. Of almost 450,000 distinct CDR3 sequences detected, approximately 85% appear once; the ten largest clones hold approximately 0.11%. What was sequenced was CD8+ T cells from PBMCs. Every receptor here comes from a human donor with multiple sclerosis.

With respect to this clonotype: Its ends do not fully match the called genes, so a read error is possible. This chain uses TRBV7-7 with TRBJ2-1; TRBD2 agrees at 9 bases. There are 18 residues in the CDR3. CDR1 is SSHAT and CDR2 is FNYEAQ in the germline V gene (reference sequence). CDR3 in amino acids: CASSLAGVAADSYNEQFF. Written as DNA, the CDR3 is TGTGCTAGCAGCTTAGCGGGAGTAGCCGCCGACTCCTACAATGAGCAGTTCTTC. Complete variable domain (other parts from reference TRBV7-7 and TRBJ2-1): GAGVSQSPRYKVTKRGQDVTLRCDPISSHATLYWYQQALGQGPEFLTYFNYEAQPDKSGLPSDRFSAERPEGSISTLTIQRTEQRDSAMYRCASSLAGVAADSYNEQFFGPGTRLTVL.

The J gene is TRBJ1-1, the V gene TRBV9, with a possible D match to TRBD1 (6 bases). From germline, CDR1 is SGDLS and CDR2 YYNGEE. V gave up 2 bases and J gave up 5 bases, with 22 bases separating them. The CDR3 runs to 17 residues. The CDR3 sequence: CASSVPNGNREGTEAFF. The CDR3 nucleotides are TGTGCCAGCAGCGTCCCTAATGGGAACAGGGAGGGGACTGAAGCTTTCTTT.

The rearrangement joins TRBV25-1 to TRBJ2-6; TRBD2 might be the D (6 bases). Trimming removed 8 bases from V and 2 bases from J, with 10 bases in between. The germline gives CDR1 MGHDK, CDR2 SYGVNS. CDR3 length equals 14 residues. The CDR3 DNA reads TGTGCCAGCGGATGGGGGGCTGGGGCCAACGTCCTGACTTTC. Its protein product is CASGWGAGANVLTF.

The CDR3 DNA reads TGCGCCAGCAGCCCTCGGACAGGGGGCGAAACCTACGAGCAGTACTTC. Translated: CASSPRTGGETYEQYF. The chain links TRBV5-1 to TRBJ2-7; 11 bases fit TRBD1. Trimming removed 4 bases from V and 2 bases from J; junction bases left unmatched: 8. The CDR3 contains 16 residues. Germline lookup yields CDR1 SGHRS and CDR2 YFSETQ.

This chain connects TRBV7-9 to TRBJ1-1; TRBD1 is a possible D gene (6 bases). The CDR3 extends over 15 amino acids. Germline CDR1 is SEHNR and CDR2 is FQNEAQ (reference sequence). The V gene lost 2 bases and the J gene lost 3 bases, with 13 bases spanning the gap. CDR3 sequence reads: CASSLYGEGDTEAFF. In DNA, the CDR3 is TGTGCCAGCAGCTTATATGGGGAGGGGGACACTGAAGCTTTCTTT.

The count of this clonotype is one. This rearrangement joins TRBV10-3 to TRBJ2-1; 9 positions match TRBD2. V dropped 3 bases and J dropped 10; count of bases not matched to a gene: 4. In germline, CDR1 is ENHRY, CDR2 SYGVKD. The CDR3 consists of 13 residues. Here the CDR3 DNA reads TGTGCCATCAGTGAAGTAGCGGGGGACGAGCAGTTCTTC. This translates into CAISEVAGDEQFF.

This chain joins TRBV6-1 and TRBJ2-7, with D uncertain. The length of the CDR3 is 13 residues. CDR1 and CDR2 (germline): MNHNS, SASEGT. The V end was cut by 2 bases, the J end by 7 bases, with 12 bases between. For the CDR3, the DNA is TGTGCCAGCAGTGAAACCCCCGCGAGGGAGCAGTACTTC. It codes for CASSETPAREQYF.

The chain has TRBV9 and TRBJ1-2; tentatively, D is TRBD1 (5 bases). Germline CDR1 reads SGDLS; CDR2 reads YYNGEE. Deletions cut 4 bases from V and 9 bases from J, with 22 bases between. CDR3 length equals 15 residues. In nucleotides, the CDR3 is TGTGCCAGCAGCTCGGGACCGTCCCTTTCGAGCAGCTACACCTTC. Its translation: CASSSGPSLSSSYTF.